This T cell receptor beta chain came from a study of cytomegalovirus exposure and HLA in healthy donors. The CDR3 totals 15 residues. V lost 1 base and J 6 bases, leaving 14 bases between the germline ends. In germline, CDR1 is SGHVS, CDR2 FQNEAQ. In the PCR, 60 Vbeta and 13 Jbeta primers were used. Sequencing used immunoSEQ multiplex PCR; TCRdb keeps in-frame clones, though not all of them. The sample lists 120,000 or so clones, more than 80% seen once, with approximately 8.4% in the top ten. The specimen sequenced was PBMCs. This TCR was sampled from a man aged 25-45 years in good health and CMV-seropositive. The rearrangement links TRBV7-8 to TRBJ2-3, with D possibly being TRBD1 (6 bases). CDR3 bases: TGTGCCAGCAGCTTAGATGGGACATTAGGCGATACGCAGTATTTT. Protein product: CASSLDGTLGDTQYF.